The 3 T cell receptor beta chains listed next were all sequenced from one sample in a study of radiotherapy plus CTLA-4 blockade in lung cancer. The data were produced by immunoSEQ multiplex PCR, yet TCRdb's version contains in-frame clones alone and is incomplete. This table has some 78,000 clones, around 84% appearing once. The specimen comprised peripheral blood, sampled from a patient treated with radiotherapy plus ipilimumab. These receptors all stem from a human donor with non-small cell lung cancer who had stable disease on radiotherapy plus ipilimumab.

This clone was seen just once. The J gene is TRBJ2-1, the V gene TRBV7-2; 14 bases align to TRBD2. The length of the CDR3 is 17 residues. Looked up from germline, CDR1 is SGHTA and CDR2 is FQGNSA. J gave up 8 bases and V 1 base, and 7 bases lay outside the gene matches. The CDR3 DNA reads TGTGCCAGCAGCTTAGGACTAGCGGGAGGGCCTCAGGATGAGCAGTTCTTC. Amino acid sequence: CASSLGLAGGPQDEQFF.

The chain employs TRBV6-5 and TRBJ1-5, with 9 bases that match TRBD1. Germline trimming cut 7 bases from V and 6 bases from J; bases unmatched to any gene: 4. The germline V gene encodes CDR1 MNHEY and CDR2 SVGAGI. The CDR3 has 13 residues. CDR3 DNA: TGTGCCAGCAATAGGGACAGGGTTCAGCCCCAGCATTTT. This encodes CASNRDRVQPQHF.

This clone has a single count. V and J are TRBV7-9 and TRBJ1-1; maybe TRBD1 (6 bases). V lost 5 bases to trimming and J lost 4 bases, with 23 bases between them. The CDR3 is 17 amino acids. Germline-derived CDR1 and CDR2 are SEHNR and FQNEAQ (reference sequence). The CDR3 spells CASSLDALGGGATEAFF. The CDR3 bases are TGTGCCAGCAGCCTCGACGCCCTCGGAGGGGGGGCCACTGAAGCTTTCTTT.